This T cell receptor beta chain is drawn from a study of OX40 agonist ivuxolimab in advanced cancers. Study background: The patients' treatment was ivuxolimab, an agonistic anti-OX40 (CD134) antibody.

The CDR3 contains 16 residues. The V end was cut by 5 bases, the J end by 7 bases, with 21 bases between. Germline lookup yields CDR1 SGHTA and CDR2 FQGNSA. Assay: immunoSEQ multiplex PCR; the TCRdb copy retains only in-frame clones and omits some. The table has 20,000 to 30,000 clones, under 95% seen once; the top ten hold about 47%. The source was CD4+ or CD8+ T cells sorted from blood, collected in a trial of the OX40 agonist ivuxolimab. The chain employs TRBV7-2 and TRBJ2-1, with a tentative D call TRBD2 (6 bases). This receptor was obtained from an adult with an advanced solid tumor such as melanoma, head and neck, liver or kidney cancer. This chain's CDR3 is CASSQPWSGGINEQFF. The CDR3, as DNA: TGTGCCAGCAGCCAGCCGTGGTCCGGGGGAATAAATGAGCAGTTCTTC.